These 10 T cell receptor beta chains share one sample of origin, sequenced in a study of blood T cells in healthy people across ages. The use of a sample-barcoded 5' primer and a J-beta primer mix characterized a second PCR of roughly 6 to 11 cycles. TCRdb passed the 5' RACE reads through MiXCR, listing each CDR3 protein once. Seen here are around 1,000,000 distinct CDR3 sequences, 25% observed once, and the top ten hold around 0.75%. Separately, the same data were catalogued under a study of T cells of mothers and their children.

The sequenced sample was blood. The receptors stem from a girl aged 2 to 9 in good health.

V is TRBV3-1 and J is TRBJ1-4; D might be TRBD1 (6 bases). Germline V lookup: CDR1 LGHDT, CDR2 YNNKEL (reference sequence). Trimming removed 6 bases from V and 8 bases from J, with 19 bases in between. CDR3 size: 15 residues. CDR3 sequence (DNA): TGTGCCAGCAGTCATAGCCAAACAGGGCGCGAAAAACTGTTTTTT. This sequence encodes CASSHSQTGREKLFF.

Here the CDR3 reads CASSLEVLGAEAFF. CDR3 in DNA: TGCGCCAGCAGCCTTGAGGTTTTGGGAGCTGAAGCTTTCTTT. The chain employs TRBV5-1 and TRBJ1-1; D is undetermined. The germline gives CDR1 SGHRS, CDR2 YFSETQ. The CDR3 extends over 14 amino acids. Deletions cut 4 bases from V and 6 bases from J, with 16 bases between.

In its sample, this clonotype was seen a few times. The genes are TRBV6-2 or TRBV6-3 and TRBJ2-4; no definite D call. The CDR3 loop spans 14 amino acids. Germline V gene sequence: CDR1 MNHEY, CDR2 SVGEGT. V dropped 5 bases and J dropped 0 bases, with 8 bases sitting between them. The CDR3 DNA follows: TGTGCCAGCAGTCTCCAGTTAGCCAAAAACATTCAGTACTTC. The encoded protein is CASSLQLAKNIQYF.

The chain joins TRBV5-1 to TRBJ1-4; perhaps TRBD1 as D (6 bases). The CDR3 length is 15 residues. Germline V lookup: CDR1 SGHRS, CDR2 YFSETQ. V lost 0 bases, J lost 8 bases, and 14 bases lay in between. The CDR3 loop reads CASSLGLAGEEKLFF. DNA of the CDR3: TGCGCCAGCAGCTTGGGGCTCGCAGGGGAGGAAAAACTGTTTTTT.

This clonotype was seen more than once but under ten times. The CDR3 is CSGARGRADTQYF. CDR3 coding DNA: TGCAGCGGGGCAAGAGGGAGGGCAGATACGCAGTATTTT. V usage is TRBV29-1 and J usage is TRBJ2-3; 7 positions agree with TRBD2. The CDR3 has 13 amino acids. CDR1 is SQVTM, CDR2 ANQGSEA, per germline. Losses at the gene ends were 7 bases for V and 4 bases for J; bases not matched to a gene: 8.

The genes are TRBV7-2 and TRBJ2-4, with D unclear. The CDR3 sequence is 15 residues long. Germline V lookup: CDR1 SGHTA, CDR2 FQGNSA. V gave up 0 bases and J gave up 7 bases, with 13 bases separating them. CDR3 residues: CASSLASSTLNIQYF. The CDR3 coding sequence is TGTGCCAGCAGCTTAGCTTCGTCGACCCTCAACATTCAGTACTTC.

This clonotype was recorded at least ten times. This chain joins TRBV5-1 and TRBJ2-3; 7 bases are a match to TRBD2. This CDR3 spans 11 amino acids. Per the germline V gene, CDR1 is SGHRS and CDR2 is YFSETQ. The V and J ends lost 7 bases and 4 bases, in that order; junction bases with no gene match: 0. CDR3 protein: CASGGADTQYF. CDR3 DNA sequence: TGCGCCAGCGGGGGGGCAGATACGCAGTATTTT. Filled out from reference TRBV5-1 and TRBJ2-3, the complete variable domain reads KAGVTQTPRYLIKTRGQQVTLSCSPISGHRSVSWYQQTPGQGLQFLFEYFSETQRNKGNFPGRFSGRQFSNSRSEMNVSTLELGDSALYLCASGGADTQYFGPGTRLTVL.

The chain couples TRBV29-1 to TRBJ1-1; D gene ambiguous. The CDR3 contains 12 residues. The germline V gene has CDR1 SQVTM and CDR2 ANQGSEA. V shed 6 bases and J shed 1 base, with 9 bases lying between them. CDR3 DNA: TGCAGCGTAAGGATACCGAACACTGAAGCTTTCTTT. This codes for CSVRIPNTEAFF.

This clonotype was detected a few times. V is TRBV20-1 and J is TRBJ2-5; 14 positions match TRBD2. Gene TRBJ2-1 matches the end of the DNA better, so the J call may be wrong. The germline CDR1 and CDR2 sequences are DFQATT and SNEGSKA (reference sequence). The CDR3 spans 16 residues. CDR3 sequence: CSAPRLAGGQYNEQFF. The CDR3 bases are TGCAGTGCTCCTCGACTAGCGGGGGGGCAATACAATGAGCAGTTCTTC.

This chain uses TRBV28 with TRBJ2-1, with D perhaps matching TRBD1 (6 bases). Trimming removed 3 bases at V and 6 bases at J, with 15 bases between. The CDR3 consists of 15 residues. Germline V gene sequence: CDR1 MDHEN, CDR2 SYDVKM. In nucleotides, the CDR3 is TGTGCCAGCAGTTTTGGGGCAGGGGTTCCCAATGAGCAGTTCTTC. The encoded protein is CASSFGAGVPNEQFF.